Sequencing of this T cell receptor beta chain was carried out in a study of blood T cell repertoires in COVID-19. Background on the study: Acute and convalescent COVID-19 samples came from the United States, Italy and Spain. PBMCs, B-cell-depleted T cells, or T cells provided the cDNA or gDNA that made up the material.

The sample holds one count of this clone. Other nucleotide sequences from this sample produce the same CDR3. Original analysis: Nucleated cell counts were estimated from reference gene primer amplification. Clones were read by immunoSEQ multiplex PCR, and TCRdb kept only the in-frame ones, dropping some. The V and J calls and the clone size are those of that table, but D and trimming were determined from the DNA. Of hundreds of thousands of clones listed, less than 90% are singletons. This CDR3 contains 13 residues. Looked up from germline, CDR1 is MDHEN and CDR2 is SYDVKM. The V end was cut by 2 bases, the J end by 8 bases, with 12 bases between.

The sequenced material came from peripheral blood. The chain has TRBV28 and TRBJ1-1, with a weak D call TRBD1 (6 bases). This receptor was taken from an elderly woman with active or convalescent COVID-19. For the CDR3, the DNA is TGTGCCAGCAGTTTACCAGGGGTGGCCGAAGCTTTCTTT. Protein: CASSLPGVAEAFF. The entire variable domain, with the rest obtained from reference TRBV28 and TRBJ1-1, is as follows: DVKVTQSSRYLVKRTGEKVFLECVQDMDHENMFWYRQDPGLGLRLIYFSYDVKMKEKGDIPEGYSVSREKKERFSLILESASTNQTSMYLCASSLPGVAEAFFGQGTRLTVV.